The 10 T cell receptor beta chains below come from one sample, sequenced in a study of naive and memory T cell subsets. Two oligonucleotides, mixed equimolar, formed the beta constant-region primer covering TRBC1 and TRBC2. Nested alpha and beta constant-region primers with the SP2 primer drove four PCR rounds on ligated cDNA. MiXCR, applied by TCRdb to the UMI-ligation and nested PCR reads, yields one record per CDR3 protein. The sample has around 30,000 distinct CDR3 sequences; under 20% are singletons. The sample was effector memory CD4+ T cells from blood. The subset denotes: effector memory, CD45RA- CD27-. Source of these receptors: a human donor in good health.

The rearrangement joins TRBV20-1 to TRBJ2-4; TRBD2 matches at 8 bases. The length of the CDR3 is 16 residues. J was trimmed by 3 bases and V by 0 bases; bases with no gene match: 7. From germline, CDR1 is DFQATT and CDR2 SNEGSKA (reference sequence). In nucleotides, the CDR3 is TGCAGTGCTAGAGATCCCCTAGCGGGCGTCAAAAACATTCAGTACTTC. Translation gives CSARDPLAGVKNIQYF.

This clonotype was seen a few times. The genes are TRBV6-6 and TRBJ1-1; D is perhaps TRBD1 (6 bases). This CDR3 is built from 15 residues. Germline V gene data show CDR1 as MNHNY and CDR2 as SVGAGI (reference sequence). V was shortened by 6 bases and J by 4 bases, with 18 bases between the two germline ends. The CDR3, as DNA: TGTGCCAGCAGCTTAACGGGGGGCTTGGTCACTGAAGCTTTCTTT. Protein product: CASSLTGGLVTEAFF.

This clonotype is termed medium-sized. The chain is built from TRBV27 and TRBJ1-2, with D possibly matching TRBD1 (6 bases). V dropped 3 bases and J dropped 4 bases, with 12 bases sitting between them. This CDR3 has 14 residues. From germline, CDR1 is MNHEY and CDR2 SMNVEV (reference sequence). The DNA for the CDR3 is TGTGCCAGCAGTTTGAAGGGGGAGGGCTATGGCTACACCTTC. Translated: CASSLKGEGYGYTF.

This clonotype was counted only a few times. V and J are TRBV10-3 and TRBJ2-1; no definite D call. The germline V and J ends were trimmed by 8 bases and 3 bases, with 14 bases remaining between them. Per the germline V gene, CDR1 is ENHRY and CDR2 is SYGVKD. This CDR3 contains 14 residues. CDR3 nucleotides: TGTGCCATCCAACACGGCCTTATCTACAATGAGCAGTTCTTC. Amino acid sequence: CAIQHGLIYNEQFF.

This clonotype was recorded at least ten times. The chain is built from TRBV20-1 and TRBJ2-7; D possibly corresponds to TRBD2 (5 bases). Germline loops: CDR1 DFQATT, CDR2 SNEGSKA (reference sequence). CDR3 length: 13 amino acids. V was pared by 7 bases and J by 1 base, with 14 bases between. The CDR3 DNA is TGCAGTGTAAACCGGGATATATCCTACGAGCAGTACTTC. Translation: CSVNRDISYEQYF.

J is TRBJ1-2 and V is TRBV2, with a weak D call TRBD1 (5 bases). CDR1 is SNHLY and CDR2 is FYNNEI in the germline V gene. The CDR3 is 13 amino acids. Trimming shortened V by 0 bases and J by 7 bases, and 9 bases separated the two germline ends. The DNA for the CDR3 is TGTGCCAGCAGTGAAGCTGTGGGGGGTGGCTACACCTTC. It encodes CASSEAVGGGYTF.

This clonotype was seen a few times. The rearrangement joins TRBV29-1 to TRBJ1-6; D is ambiguous. CDR1 and CDR2 (germline): SQVTM, ANQGSEA. The CDR3 runs to 13 residues. Trimming pared 5 bases from V and 11 bases from J, leaving 16 bases between. The CDR3 bases are TGCAGCGTTCAGGCGTCCTCCTCGGCACCCCTCCACTTT. Translation: CSVQASSSAPLHF.

This clonotype showed up many times. This rearrangement joins TRBV6-5 to TRBJ1-1, with D unresolved. The CDR3 totals 14 residues. V was clipped by 5 bases and J by 1 base, with 11 bases between them. Germline CDR1 is MNHEY and CDR2 is SVGAGI. CDR3 bases: TGTGCCAGCAGTCCACATGGTAGGAACACTGAAGCTTTCTTT. Amino acid sequence: CASSPHGRNTEAFF.

This chain links TRBV30 with TRBJ2-1; TRBD2 matches at 7 bases. In germline, CDR1 is GTSNPN, CDR2 SVGIG (reference sequence). This CDR3 is built from 12 residues. J lost 7 bases, V lost 7 bases, and 7 bases had no gene match. CDR3 sequence reads: CAFKPGGNEQFF. The CDR3 DNA reads TGTGCCTTCAAACCCGGGGGGAATGAGCAGTTCTTC. Full variable domain (outside the CDR3, taken from reference TRBV30 and TRBJ2-1): SQTIHQWPATLVQPVGSPLSLECTVEGTSNPNLYWYRQAAGRGLQLLFYSVGIGQISSEVPQNLSASRPQDRQFILSSKKLLLSDSGFYLCAFKPGGNEQFFGPGTRLTVL.

V usage is TRBV28 and J usage is TRBJ2-4, with a weak D call TRBD2 (5 bases). The germline CDR1 and CDR2 sequences are MDHEN and SYDVKM. With 6 bases removed from V and 7 bases from J, the gap between germline ends came to 13 bases. The CDR3 runs to 13 residues. The CDR3 spells CASRKALGNIQYF. CDR3 nucleotides: TGTGCCAGCAGGAAAGCACTAGGGAACATTCAGTACTTC.